The next 26 T cell receptor beta chains were all read from a single sample in a study of T cell responses to AZD1222 COVID-19 vaccine (dated by TCRdb to the early 2020s). Interpreted using the paper, the time point label stands for: about 28 days (+/-7) after the second vaccine dose. The library relied on the immunoSEQ multiplex PCR assay. Here the immuneACCESS table is served through TCRdb, limited to in-frame sequences with V and J called. Missing clones are a known gap in these copies; in checked studies unresolved V genes cover under half, and the rest lacks a known reason. This sample is represented by about 160,000 clones; 80% to 95% of them were singletons. The ten largest account for 3% to 3.5% of the sample. Specimen: peripheral blood, collected 28 days after the second AZD1222 dose. The receptor set was obtained from an adult who received the AZD1222 COVID-19 vaccine.

This clone was picked up one time. The chain is built from TRBV3-1 (or the pseudogene TRBV3-2) and TRBJ2-7, with TRBD2 matching over 14 bases. CDR3 length: 15 amino acids. Germline CDR1 reads LGHDT; CDR2 reads YNNKEL (reference sequence). V shed 5 bases, J shed 4 bases, and the junction held 4 bases outside the gene matches. The CDR3 nucleotides read TGTGCCAGCAGCTACGGGACTAGCGGGAGTTACGAGCAGTACTTC. This translates into CASSYGTSGSYEQYF.

CDR3 DNA: TGTGCCAGCAGCGCACTAGCGGGAATCGAGTACGAGCAGTACTTC. As protein: CASSALAGIEYEQYF. This rearrangement joins TRBV9 to TRBJ2-7; TRBD2 agrees at 10 bases. The CDR3 loop spans 15 amino acids. Germline-derived CDR1 and CDR2 are SGDLS and YYNGEE. V lost 3 bases and J lost 4; bases outside the gene matches: 7. Filled out from reference TRBV9 and TRBJ2-7, the complete variable domain reads DSGVTQTPKHLITATGQRVTLRCSPRSGDLSVYWYQQSLDQGLQFLIQYYNGEERAKGNILERFSAQQFPDLHSELNLSSLELGDSALYFCASSALAGIEYEQYFGPGTRLTVT.

The rearrangement joins TRBV12-3 or TRBV12-4 to TRBJ2-3; D unclear. Trimming pared 6 bases from V and 4 bases from J, leaving 11 bases between. The CDR3 length is 13 residues. CDR3: CASRLGISDTQYF. The CDR3 region has the DNA TGTGCCAGCAGACTGGGTATCTCAGATACGCAGTATTTT.

This clone showed up just once. The gene calls are TRBV10-2 and TRBJ2-7; D is ambiguous. CDR3 length equals 13 residues. V gave up 9 bases and J gave up 9 bases, with 21 bases separating them. Germline V gene data show CDR1 as WSHSY and CDR2 as SAAADI. CDR3 sequence (DNA): TGCGCCAGTTCTCCAAACAACCCTACGCGGCAGTACTTC. Translation gives CASSPNNPTRQYF.

The chain uses TRBV11-2 and TRBJ2-1; TRBD2 agrees at 13 bases. Per the germline V gene, CDR1 is SGHAT and CDR2 is FQNNGV. The junction had 12 bases not matched to a gene; V was cut back by 6 bases and J by 4 bases. This CDR3 has 18 residues. CDR3 nucleotides: TGTGCCAGCAGTTTTAGACTAGCGGGAGGTAGGGGGTACAATGAGCAGTTCTTC. Its protein product is CASSFRLAGGRGYNEQFF.

The V and J genes are TRBV10-3 and TRBJ1-1, with TRBD1 matching over 9 bases. In germline, CDR1 is ENHRY, CDR2 SYGVKD. Germline trimming cut 3 bases from V and 10 bases from J; bases unmatched to any gene: 3. This CDR3 region has 12 residues. For the CDR3, the DNA is TGTGCCATCAGTGACGAGGACAGGGGAGCTTTCTTT. Protein product: CAISDEDRGAFF.

The V and J genes are TRBV10-1 and TRBJ1-2, with D maybe TRBD1 (6 bases). The germline gives CDR1 WNHNN, CDR2 SYGVQD (reference sequence). The CDR3 has 13 amino acids. The ends were cut back, 4 bases at V and 2 bases at J, with 8 bases in the middle. The CDR3 DNA reads TGCGCCAGCAGTGTGGGGGGCAACTATGGCTACACCTTC. Translated: CASSVGGNYGYTF.

V usage is TRBV4-2 and J usage is TRBJ1-6; a weak D match, TRBD1 (6 bases). CDR1 LGHNA and CDR2 YNFKEQ come from the germline V gene. CDR3 length equals 16 residues. Trimming cost V 0 bases and J 9 bases, with 15 bases left between them. CDR3 nucleotides: TGTGCCAGCAGCCAAGAGGAGGCCAGGGGTGGTTCACCCCTCCACTTT. Encoded protein: CASSQEEARGGSPLHF.

The rearrangement joins TRBV19 to TRBJ1-5; 7 positions agree with TRBD1. The CDR3 contains 16 residues. CDR1 and CDR2 (germline): LNHDA, SQIVND (reference sequence). V shed 9 bases, J shed 1 base, and the junction held 12 bases outside the gene matches. DNA of the CDR3: TGTGCCAGCAACCTCGCCAGGGGGAGAAGCAATCAGCCCCAGCATTTT. Protein sequence: CASNLARGRSNQPQHF.

The J gene is TRBJ2-1, the V gene TRBV24-1; 8 positions agree with TRBD1. Germline CDR1 is KGHDR and CDR2 is SFDVKD. V gave up 2 bases and J gave up 5 bases; unmatched junction bases: 4. The CDR3 contains 15 residues. The CDR3 region has the DNA TGTGCCACCAGTGATTGGGACAGGTTAGACAATGAGCAGTTCTTC. Its translation: CATSDWDRLDNEQFF.

The chain links TRBV5-1 to TRBJ2-7; a weak D match, TRBD1 (5 bases). Germline CDR1 reads SGHRS; CDR2 reads YFSETQ. The V and J ends lost 3 bases and 2 bases respectively, with 12 bases between them. The CDR3 is made up of 14 amino acids. CDR3: CASSSGHVAYEQYF. In DNA form, the CDR3 reads TGCGCCAGCAGCTCCGGACACGTCGCCTACGAGCAGTACTTC.

V and J are TRBV3-1 (or the pseudogene TRBV3-2) and TRBJ2-7; the D gene is possibly TRBD2 (5 bases). This CDR3 comprises 12 residues. V gave up 0 bases and J gave up 13 bases, with 13 bases separating them. Germline values: CDR1 LGHDT, CDR2 YNNKEL (reference sequence). Here the CDR3 reads CASSQEAGLFYF. CDR3 in DNA: TGTGCCAGCAGCCAAGAAGCAGGACTGTTCTACTTC.

This chain uses TRBV21-1 with TRBJ2-7; the D segment call TRBD2 is taken from the table without a DNA check. TRBV21-1 constitutes a pseudogene. The CDR3 length is 15 residues. The CDR3 nucleotides read TGTGCCAGCAGCGAAAAAGCGGGAGGGCCGTACGAGCAGTACTTC. Protein: CASSEKAGGPYEQYF.

The chain carries TRBV6-5 and TRBJ1-3, with D perhaps matching TRBD1 (5 bases). The V gene lost 8 bases and the J gene lost 1 base, with 9 bases spanning the gap. The CDR3 is made up of 13 amino acids. CDR1 MNHEY and CDR2 SVGAGI come from the germline V gene. CDR3: CASRRESGNTIYF. DNA of the CDR3: TGTGCCAGCCGCAGGGAGTCTGGAAACACCATATATTTT.

The table lists this clone with a few counts. The J gene is TRBJ1-6, the V gene TRBV12-5; D remains unclear. This CDR3 region has 16 residues. Germline-derived CDR1 and CDR2 are LGHNT and FRNRAP. V was cut by 4 bases and J by 1 base, with 11 bases left in between. Here the CDR3 DNA reads TGTGCTAGTGGTTCAAAAGGGATATCCTATAATTCACCCCTCCACTTT. Its translation is CASGSKGISYNSPLHF.

This clone was found once. V is TRBV5-1 and J is TRBJ2-5; 12 positions match TRBD2. J lost 1 base, V lost 1 base, and 2 bases had no gene match. The germline V gene encodes CDR1 SGHRS and CDR2 YFSETQ. The CDR3 sequence is 16 residues long. As DNA, the CDR3 is TGCGCCAGCAGCTTGCAGACTAGCGGGAGCCAAGAGACCCAGTACTTC. Translating it yields CASSLQTSGSQETQYF.

The rearrangement links TRBV19 to TRBJ1-5, with TRBD1 identical over 7 bases. The CDR3 runs 18 residues. V was pared by 4 bases and J by 1 base, with 13 bases of the junction left unmatched. Germline V gives CDR1 LNHDA, CDR2 SQIVND (reference sequence). CDR3 sequence reads: CASSSRQGPGGSNQPQHF. CDR3 bases: TGTGCCAGTAGTAGCAGACAGGGTCCGGGTGGGAGCAATCAGCCCCAGCATTTT.

The chain links TRBV19 to TRBJ2-7, with D perhaps matching TRBD1 (6 bases). This CDR3 has 13 amino acids. The germline V and J ends were trimmed by 5 bases and 3 bases, with 11 bases remaining between them. Germline lookup yields CDR1 LNHDA and CDR2 SQIVND (reference sequence). In DNA form, the CDR3 reads TGTGCCAGTAGTGGGACATACCTCTACGAGCAGTACTTC. This gives the protein CASSGTYLYEQYF. The variable domain in full, completed from reference TRBV19 and TRBJ2-7, reads DGGITQSPKYLFRKEGQNVTLSCEQNLNHDAMYWYRQDPGQGLRLIYYSQIVNDFQKGDIAEGYSVSREKKESFPLTVTSAQKNPTAFYLCASSGTYLYEQYFGPGTRLTVT.

The J gene is TRBJ2-7, the V gene TRBV19; D call uncertain. CDR3 size: 14 residues. In germline, CDR1 is LNHDA, CDR2 SQIVND (reference sequence). The ends were cut back, 5 bases at V and 0 bases at J, with 11 bases in the middle. DNA of the CDR3: TGTGCCAGTAGTGCCCGGGTCCTCTCCTACGAGCAGTACTTC. Amino acid sequence: CASSARVLSYEQYF.

This chain uses TRBV12-3 or TRBV12-4 with TRBJ1-1, with no clear D. Trimming stripped 3 bases from V and 11 bases from J, with 16 bases between. The CDR3 has 13 residues. For the CDR3, the DNA is TGTGCCAGCAGTTTCCAACCCTCCAGTCGGGCTTTCTTT. Its translation is CASSFQPSSRAFF.

The chain combines TRBV6-5 with TRBJ2-7, with 10 bases fitting TRBD1. Germline values: CDR1 MNHEY, CDR2 SVGAGI. The ends lost 6 bases at V and 2 bases at J; junction bases unmatched: 4. CDR3 size: 14 residues. The CDR3 DNA reads as TGTGCCAGCAGGACCGGGACAGGGGCCTACGAGCAGTACTTC. It codes for CASRTGTGAYEQYF.

This clone was counted a single time. CDR3: CASTIMGGLAGNEQFF. DNA of the CDR3: TGTGCCAGCACGATAATGGGGGGCCTAGCCGGCAATGAGCAGTTCTTC. V gene TRBV27 combines with J gene TRBJ2-1; D is tentatively TRBD1 or TRBD2 (6 bases each). The CDR3 is 16 amino acids. Germline assignment: CDR1 MNHEY and CDR2 SMNVEV (reference sequence). Trimming removed 7 bases from V and 6 bases from J, with 22 bases in between.

The rearrangement uses TRBV6-6 and TRBJ1-1; 9 positions agree with TRBD1. Unmatched junction bases numbered 4, after V lost 5 bases and J lost 3 bases. The CDR3 covers 14 residues. In germline, CDR1 is MNHNY, CDR2 SVGAGI (reference sequence). The CDR3: CASSPQGADTEAFF. CDR3 nucleotide sequence: TGTGCCAGCAGTCCACAGGGGGCTGACACTGAAGCTTTCTTT.

The chain recombines TRBV11-2 with TRBJ2-3, with TRBD2 identical over 11 bases. This CDR3 has 16 amino acids. Germline V CDR1 and CDR2: SGHAT, FQNNGV. The V and J ends lost 5 bases and 5 bases, in that order; junction bases with no gene match: 9. CDR3 region: CASSDYLAGGRDTQYF. CDR3 nucleotides: TGTGCCAGCAGCGATTACCTAGCGGGAGGACGAGATACGCAGTATTTT.

The chain links TRBV7-2 to TRBJ1-2; TRBD1 might be the D (6 bases). Germline values: CDR1 SGHTA, CDR2 FQGNSA. The CDR3 has 15 residues. V was trimmed by 2 bases and J by 2 bases, leaving 12 bases between them. The CDR3 spells CASSLRAGENYGYTF. CDR3 DNA sequence: TGTGCCAGCAGCTTAAGGGCAGGGGAGAACTATGGCTACACCTTC.

The J gene is TRBJ1-2, the V gene TRBV28, with D tentatively TRBD1 (5 bases). Germline lookup yields CDR1 MDHEN and CDR2 SYDVKM. The CDR3 is 15 residues long. V lost 6 bases to trimming and J lost 0 bases, with 14 bases between them. CDR3 in amino acids: CASRGAGLANYGYTF. The CDR3 DNA reads as TGTGCCAGCAGAGGGGCCGGACTCGCTAACTATGGCTACACCTTC.